This passage covers 14 T cell receptor beta chains from one sample sequenced in a study of T cells in Graves' hyperthyroidism and ophthalmopathy (dated 2019 in TCRdb). Receptors were amplified or captured by multiplex PCR. Instrument on record: Illumina HiSeq 2000. The TCR beta CDR3 regions were amplified from RNA transcripts. A first-round RT-PCR of the TCR CDR3 used the HTBI primer set with the Qiagen OneStep RT-PCR kit. TCRdb reran the public reads through fastp at Q25 and MiXCR, keeping productive beta chains. When rows share a CDR3 protein, they turn into one entry using the most common DNA and genes. This sample has approximately 300,000 distinct CDR3 sequences in its table, and about a sixth of those were observed once. Approximately 60% of the sample is taken by the ten largest. Material for sequencing was blood. The receptors come from a woman in her sixties or seventies with Graves' ophthalmopathy.

The CDR3 region is CASSLRLRETQYF. The CDR3 DNA follows: TGTGCCAGCAGCCTTCGCCTCCGGGAGACCCAGTACTTC. The chain employs TRBV14 and TRBJ2-5; D unresolved. Germline loops: CDR1 SGHDN, CDR2 FVKESK. Trimming cost V 4 bases and J 5 bases, with 11 bases left between them. The CDR3 extends over 13 amino acids.

In this sample, this clonotype turned up many times. The chain links TRBV2 to TRBJ1-1; 7 bases line up with TRBD1. V was clipped by 3 bases and J by 5 bases; unmatched bases: 9. Germline loops: CDR1 SNHLY, CDR2 FYNNEI. The CDR3 is 15 residues long. DNA of the CDR3: TGTGCCAGCAGTGACCATTCAGGGGGGAAAACTGAAGCTTTCTTT. The encoded protein is CASSDHSGGKTEAFF.

Concerning this clonotype itself: This may be a read error, as it is one base from a much larger clone. The chain is built from TRBV20-1 and TRBJ1-1, with D possibly TRBD1 on 6 matching bases. Germline CDR1 DFQATT, CDR2 SNEGSKA (reference sequence). This CDR3 spans 13 amino acids. The CDR3 nucleotides are TGCAGTGCCGTAGGAAGCGGGGGCACTGAAGCTTCCTTT. Protein sequence: CSAVGSGGTEASF.

This clonotype was found many times. The chain recombines TRBV18 with TRBJ1-3; D unclear. Between the trimmed V and J ends, which lost 1 base and 4 bases, there was a span of 11 bases. The CDR3 contains 15 residues. From germline, CDR1 is KGHSH and CDR2 LQKENI. The CDR3 loop reads CASSPREGTGNTIYF. The CDR3 DNA sequence: TGTGCCAGCTCACCACGCGAGGGAACGGGAAACACCATATATTTT.

This clonotype was found many times. This rearrangement joins TRBV11-2 to TRBJ1-1, with D tentatively TRBD1 (5 bases). CDR1 is SGHAT, CDR2 FQNNGV, per germline. The CDR3 sequence is 17 residues long. Trimming shortened V by 2 bases and J by 4 bases, and 20 bases separated the two germline ends. The CDR3 DNA follows: TGTGCCAGCAGCTTACTCGGGCGCGGGGCGCGTGGCACTGAAGCTTTCTTT. Its translation is CASSLLGRGARGTEAFF.

This clonotype was seen ten or more times. V gene TRBV28 combines with J gene TRBJ2-3; D possibly corresponds to TRBD2 (7 bases). This CDR3 comprises 16 residues. CDR1 and CDR2 from the germline V gene are MDHEN and SYDVKM. V dropped 5 bases and J dropped 3 bases, with 18 bases sitting between them. CDR3 amino acids: CASSPQGREMTDTQYF. In nucleotides, the CDR3 is TGTGCCAGCAGTCCGCAGGGGCGGGAGATGACAGATACGCAGTATTTT.

This clonotype was seen at least ten times. The chain is built from TRBV20-1 and TRBJ2-1; TRBD2 matches 13 bases. This CDR3 is built from 15 residues. Germline CDR1 and CDR2: DFQATT and SNEGSKA (reference sequence). V shed 6 bases, J shed 9 bases, and the junction held 11 bases outside the gene matches. The CDR3 region is CSARTSGSRGGEQFF. The CDR3, as DNA: TGCAGTGCGAGGACTAGCGGGAGCAGGGGAGGTGAGCAGTTCTTC.

This clonotype was detected ten times or more. The chain is built from TRBV20-1 and TRBJ2-7; TRBD1 matches 9 bases. J was trimmed by 4 bases and V by 6 bases; bases with no gene match: 16. The CDR3 is made up of 16 amino acids. Germline CDR1 is DFQATT and CDR2 is SNEGSKA (reference sequence). The CDR3 nucleotides are TGCAGTGCCGTAGGGCACCCGGGACAGGGAAAGTACGAGCAGTACTTC. Protein sequence: CSAVGHPGQGKYEQYF.

This clonotype was observed at least ten times. The chain carries TRBV12-3 or TRBV12-4 and TRBJ1-5; 8 bases are a match to TRBD1. The CDR3 totals 12 residues. Unmatched junction bases numbered 3, after V lost 5 bases and J lost 9 bases. The chain's CDR3 is CASSPGTGPQHF. CDR3 nucleotide sequence: TGTGCCAGCAGTCCGGGGACAGGGCCCCAGCATTTT.

The chain employs TRBV11-2 and TRBJ2-7, with TRBD1 matching 8 bases. The junction had 13 bases not matched to a gene; V was cut back by 4 bases and J by 2 bases. Germline CDR1 and CDR2: SGHAT and FQNNGV. This CDR3 is built from 17 residues. The CDR3 DNA sequence: TGTGCCAGCAGCTCCCCCGGACAGGGCCTAACGGCCTACGAGCAGTACTTC. Encoded protein: CASSSPGQGLTAYEQYF.

The V gene is TRBV29-1, the J gene TRBJ2-4; 7 nucleotides line up with TRBD1. This CDR3 has 14 residues. V lost 7 bases and J lost 0; bases outside the gene matches: 6. Germline assignment: CDR1 SQVTM and CDR2 ANQGSEA. CDR3 amino acids: CSARDRIAKNIQYF. CDR3 in DNA: TGCAGCGCCCGGGACAGAATAGCCAAAAACATTCAGTACTTC.

This clonotype was found a few times. The chain joins TRBV9 to TRBJ1-2; tentatively, D is TRBD1 (6 bases). The V end lost 4 bases, the J end lost 7 bases, and 11 bases lay between the germline ends. Germline CDR1 and CDR2: SGDLS and YYNGEE. The CDR3 has 12 amino acids. The CDR3 spells CASSPQGSGYTF. DNA of the CDR3: TGTGCCAGCAGCCCACAGGGTTCTGGCTACACCTTC. Filled out from reference TRBV9 and TRBJ1-2, the complete variable domain reads DSGVTQTPKHLITATGQRVTLRCSPRSGDLSVYWYQQSLDQGLQFLIQYYNGEERAKGNILERFSAQQFPDLHSELNLSSLELGDSALYFCASSPQGSGYTFGSGTRLTVV.

This clonotype showed up just a few times. The rearrangement links TRBV10-3 to TRBJ2-1, with D possibly matching TRBD1 (6 bases). Trimming took off 7 bases at V and 8 bases at J, with 12 bases between the two ends. Germline CDR1 ENHRY, CDR2 SYGVKD. The CDR3 runs 12 residues. The CDR3 sequence is CAITAGAHEQFF. CDR3 in DNA: TGTGCCATCACGGCAGGGGCGCATGAGCAGTTCTTC.

In its sample, this clonotype was seen a few times. This chain connects TRBV10-3 to TRBJ2-1; tentative D call: TRBD1 (6 bases). V was trimmed by 0 bases and J by 1 base, leaving 10 bases between them. Germline lookup yields CDR1 ENHRY and CDR2 SYGVKD. CDR3 length: 16 amino acids. CDR3 sequence: CAISESGALSYNEQFF. DNA for the CDR3: TGTGCCATCAGTGAGTCGGGGGCCCTATCCTACAATGAGCAGTTCTTC.